Shown below are 7 T cell receptor beta chains from a single sample sequenced in a study of metastatic and nonmetastatic thyroid tumors (dated by TCRdb to 2019 to 2021). No patient had received any treatment before thyroid surgery. Preparation of the library involved PCR. The data were produced on an Illumina HiSeq 4000. TCRdb reprocessed the public reads (quality trimming at Q25 with fastp, clone calling with MiXCR) and kept in-frame beta chains. This sample gives 35,000 to 50,000 clones in total; about 4.2% of them show up just once. The top ten clonotypes cover roughly a tenth of the sample. What was sequenced was blood. The origin of the receptors is a female donor with papillary thyroid cancer or a benign thyroid nodule (not recorded which). Some clones in this sample may be carry-over from other donors' samples.

This clone was seen repeatedly, ten times or more. This CDR3 reads CASSLRLAGGETQYF. Written as DNA, the CDR3 is TGTGCCAGCAGCTTACGACTAGCGGGTGGGGAGACCCAGTACTTC. The chain employs TRBV7-8 and TRBJ2-5; 10 bases fit TRBD2. The germline gives CDR1 SGHVS, CDR2 FQNEAQ. V lost 2 bases to trimming and J lost 5 bases; unmatched junction nucleotides: 5. The CDR3 totals 15 residues. Combining the CDR3 with reference TRBV7-8 and TRBJ2-5 gives the whole variable domain GAGVSQSPRYKVAKRGQDVALRCDPISGHVSLFWYQQALGQGPEFLTYFQNEAQLDKSGLPSDRFFAERPEGSVSTLKIQRTQQEDSAVYLCASSLRLAGGETQYFGPGTRLLVL.

On this clone itself: One end of the junction fails to match germline, which may point to a read error. V is TRBV6-5 and J is TRBJ2-7; D gene uncertain. The CDR3 extends over 16 amino acids. In germline, CDR1 is MNHEY, CDR2 SVGAGI. CDR3 sequence reads: CASSYKYGPLSYEEYF. The CDR3 nucleotides are TGTGCCAGCAGTTACAAGTACGGGCCTCTCTCCTACGAGGAGTACTTC.

This clone occurred many times. The V call is TRBV7-3, the J call TRBJ2-7, with TRBD2 identical over 8 bases. The CDR3 covers 15 residues. Germline V gene lookup returns CDR1 SGHTA and CDR2 FQGTGA. The V gene end was trimmed by 5 bases and the J gene end by 2 bases; junction bases not matched to a gene: 8. CDR3 nucleotides: TGTGCCAGCAGCGCCGTAGCGGGAAGTCCCTACGAGCAGTACTTC. Its protein product is CASSAVAGSPYEQYF.

This clone occurred many times. The rearrangement joins TRBV2 to TRBJ2-1; D is ambiguous. The V gene's germline CDR1 is SNHLY and CDR2 FYNNEI. CDR3 length equals 13 residues. The germline V and J ends were trimmed by 6 bases and 6 bases, with 12 bases remaining between them. The CDR3 nucleotides are TGTGCCAGCAGGGTAGGCAGGTCCAATGAGCAGTTCTTC. Translated, it gives CASRVGRSNEQFF.

This clone was picked up a small number of times. The V gene is TRBV2, the J gene TRBJ1-5; 9 bases are a match to TRBD1. The CDR3 contains 14 residues. V lost 7 bases and J lost 6; bases outside the gene matches: 7. CDR1 is SNHLY, CDR2 FYNNEI, per germline. CDR3 amino acids: CASKQGARSQPQHF. In DNA, the CDR3 is TGTGCCAGCAAACAGGGGGCGAGGAGTCAGCCCCAGCATTTT. Full variable domain (remainder filled in from reference TRBV2 and TRBJ1-5): EPEVTQTPSHQVTQMGQEVILRCVPISNHLYFYWYRQILGQKVEFLVSFYNNEISEKSEIFDDQFSVERPDGSNFTLKIRSTKLEDSAMYFCASKQGARSQPQHFGDGTRLSIL.

This clone is labeled as medium-sized. In DNA form, the CDR3 reads TGTGCCAGCATAATCGATAATAATTCACCCCTCCACTTT. Translating it yields CASIIDNNSPLHF. V is TRBV6-1 and J is TRBJ1-6, with D hard to call. Trimming removed 7 bases at V and 5 bases at J, with 9 bases between. Germline V gives CDR1 MNHNS, CDR2 SASEGT. This CDR3 is built from 13 residues.

The chain is built from TRBV7-3 and TRBJ2-3; 15 bases agree with TRBD2. The CDR3 has 17 amino acids. J lost 4 bases, V lost 2 bases, and 4 bases had no gene match. Germline loops: CDR1 SGHTA, CDR2 FQGTGA. This chain's CDR3 is CASSLGTSGRLADTQYF. DNA for the CDR3: TGTGCCAGCAGCTTAGGGACTAGCGGGAGGCTGGCAGATACGCAGTATTTT.